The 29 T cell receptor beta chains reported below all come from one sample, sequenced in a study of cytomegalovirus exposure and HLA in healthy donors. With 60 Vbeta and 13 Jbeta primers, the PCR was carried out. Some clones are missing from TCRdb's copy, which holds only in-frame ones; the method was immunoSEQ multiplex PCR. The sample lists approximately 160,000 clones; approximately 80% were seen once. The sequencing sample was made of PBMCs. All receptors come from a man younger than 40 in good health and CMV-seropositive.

The CDR3 DNA reads as TGTGCCAGCAACGGAGCACATTACGAGCAGTACTTC. Its protein product is CASNGAHYEQYF. The rearrangement uses TRBV28 and TRBJ2-7; D is undetermined. CDR3 length: 12 residues. V lost 7 bases, J lost 4 bases, and 11 bases lay in between. Germline CDR1 reads MDHEN; CDR2 reads SYDVKM.

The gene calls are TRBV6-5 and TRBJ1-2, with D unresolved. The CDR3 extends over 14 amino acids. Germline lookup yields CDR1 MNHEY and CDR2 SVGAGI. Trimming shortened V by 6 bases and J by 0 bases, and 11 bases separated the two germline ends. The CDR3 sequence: CASRASKTNYGYTF. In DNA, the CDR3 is TGTGCCAGCAGGGCCAGTAAAACTAACTATGGCTACACCTTC.

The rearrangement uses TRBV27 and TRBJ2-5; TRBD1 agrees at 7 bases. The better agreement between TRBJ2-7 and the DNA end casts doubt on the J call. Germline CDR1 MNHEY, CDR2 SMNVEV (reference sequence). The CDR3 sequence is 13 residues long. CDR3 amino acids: CASRKTGLYEQYF. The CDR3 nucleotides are TGTGCCAGCAGAAAGACAGGGCTTTACGAGCAGTACTTC.

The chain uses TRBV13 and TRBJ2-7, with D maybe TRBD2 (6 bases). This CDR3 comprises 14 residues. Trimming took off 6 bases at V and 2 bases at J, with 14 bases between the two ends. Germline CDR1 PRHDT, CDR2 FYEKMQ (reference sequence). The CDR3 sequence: CASSPSRGPYEQYF. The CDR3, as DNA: TGTGCCAGCAGTCCCTCGCGGGGCCCCTACGAGCAGTACTTC.

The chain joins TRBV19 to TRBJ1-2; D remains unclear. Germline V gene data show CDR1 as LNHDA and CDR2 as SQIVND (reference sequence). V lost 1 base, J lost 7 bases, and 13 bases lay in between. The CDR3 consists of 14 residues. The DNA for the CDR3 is TGTGCCAGTAGTATAGTATCCGGTTACCGTGGCTACACCTTC. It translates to CASSIVSGYRGYTF.

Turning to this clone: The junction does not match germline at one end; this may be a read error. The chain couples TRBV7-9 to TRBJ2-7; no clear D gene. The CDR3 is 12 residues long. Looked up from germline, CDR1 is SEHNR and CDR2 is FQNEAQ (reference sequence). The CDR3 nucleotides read TGTTCCAGCAGCTTAAGAGTCCTCGAGCAGTACTTC. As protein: CSSSLRVLEQYF.

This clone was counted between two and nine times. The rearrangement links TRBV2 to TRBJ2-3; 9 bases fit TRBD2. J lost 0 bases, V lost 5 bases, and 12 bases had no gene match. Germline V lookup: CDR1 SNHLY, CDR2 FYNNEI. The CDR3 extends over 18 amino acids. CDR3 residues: CASSLPDSGSPSTDTQYF. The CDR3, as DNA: TGTGCCAGCAGTCTACCCGATAGCGGGAGCCCAAGCACAGATACGCAGTATTTT.

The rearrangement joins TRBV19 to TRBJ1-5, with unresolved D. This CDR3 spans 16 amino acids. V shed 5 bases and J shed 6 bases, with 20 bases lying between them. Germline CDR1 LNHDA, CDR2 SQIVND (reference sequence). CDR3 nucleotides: TGTGCCAGTAGTCCCCGTGAGTCAGGTAAAGCTCAGCCCCAGCATTTT. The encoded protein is CASSPRESGKAQPQHF.

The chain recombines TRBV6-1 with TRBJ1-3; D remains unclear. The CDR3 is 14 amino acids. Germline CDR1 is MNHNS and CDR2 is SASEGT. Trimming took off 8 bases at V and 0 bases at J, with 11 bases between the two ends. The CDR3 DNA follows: TGTGCCAGCTTCAACAGAGTCTCTGGAAACACCATATATTTT. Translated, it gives CASFNRVSGNTIYF.

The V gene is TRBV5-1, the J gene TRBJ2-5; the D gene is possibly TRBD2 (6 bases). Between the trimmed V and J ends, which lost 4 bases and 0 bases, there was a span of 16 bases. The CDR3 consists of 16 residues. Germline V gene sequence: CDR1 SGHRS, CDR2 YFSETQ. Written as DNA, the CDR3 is TGCGCCAGCAGCCCCGGTTTAGCGGTACACCAAGAGACCCAGTACTTC. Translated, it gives CASSPGLAVHQETQYF.

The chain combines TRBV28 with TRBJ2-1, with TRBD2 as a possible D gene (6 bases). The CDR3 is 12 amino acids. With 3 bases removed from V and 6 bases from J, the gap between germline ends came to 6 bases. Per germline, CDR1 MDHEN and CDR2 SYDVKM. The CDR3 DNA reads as TGTGCCAGCAGTTTCGGGAGCAATGAGCAGTTCTTC. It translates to CASSFGSNEQFF.

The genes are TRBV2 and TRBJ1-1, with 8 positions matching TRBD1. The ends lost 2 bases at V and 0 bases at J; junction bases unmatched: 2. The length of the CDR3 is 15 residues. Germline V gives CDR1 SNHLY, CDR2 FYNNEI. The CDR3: CASSEYRGMNTEAFF. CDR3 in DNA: TGTGCCAGCAGTGAATACAGGGGGATGAACACTGAAGCTTTCTTT. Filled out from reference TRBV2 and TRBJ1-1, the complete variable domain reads EPEVTQTPSHQVTQMGQEVILRCVPISNHLYFYWYRQILGQKVEFLVSFYNNEISEKSEIFDDQFSVERPDGSNFTLKIRSTKLEDSAMYFCASSEYRGMNTEAFFGQGTRLTVV.

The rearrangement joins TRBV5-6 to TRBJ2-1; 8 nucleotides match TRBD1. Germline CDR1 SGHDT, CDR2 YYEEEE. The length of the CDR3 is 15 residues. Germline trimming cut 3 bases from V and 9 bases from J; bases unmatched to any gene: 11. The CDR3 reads CASSSLDRVKGEQFF. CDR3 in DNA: TGTGCCAGCAGCTCCCTGGACAGGGTCAAAGGTGAGCAGTTCTTC.

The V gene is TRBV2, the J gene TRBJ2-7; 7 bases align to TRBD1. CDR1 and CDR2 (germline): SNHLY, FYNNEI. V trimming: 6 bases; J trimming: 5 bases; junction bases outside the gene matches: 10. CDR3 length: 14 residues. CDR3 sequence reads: CASSRGQIPNEQYF. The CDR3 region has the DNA TGTGCCAGCAGCCGGGGACAGATACCCAACGAGCAGTACTTC.

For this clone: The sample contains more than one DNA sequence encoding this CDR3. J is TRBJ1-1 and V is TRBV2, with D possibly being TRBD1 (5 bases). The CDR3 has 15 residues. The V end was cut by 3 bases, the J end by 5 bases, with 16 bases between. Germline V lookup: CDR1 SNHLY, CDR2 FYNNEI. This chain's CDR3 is CASSEGPEGLTEAFF. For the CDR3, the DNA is TGTGCCAGCAGTGAGGGGCCGGAGGGGCTAACTGAAGCTTTCTTT.

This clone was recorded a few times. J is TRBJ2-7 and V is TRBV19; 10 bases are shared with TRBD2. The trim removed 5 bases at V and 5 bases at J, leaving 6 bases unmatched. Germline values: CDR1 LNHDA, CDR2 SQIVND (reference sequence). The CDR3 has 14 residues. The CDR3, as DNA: TGTGCCAGTAGTTTATTAGCGGGGGGCAACGAGCAGTACTTC. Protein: CASSLLAGGNEQYF.

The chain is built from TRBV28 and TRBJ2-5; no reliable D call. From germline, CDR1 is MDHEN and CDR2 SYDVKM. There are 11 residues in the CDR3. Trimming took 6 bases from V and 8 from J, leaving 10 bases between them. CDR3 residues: CASSKEATQYF. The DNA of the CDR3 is TGTGCCAGCAGCAAAGAGGCCACCCAGTACTTC.

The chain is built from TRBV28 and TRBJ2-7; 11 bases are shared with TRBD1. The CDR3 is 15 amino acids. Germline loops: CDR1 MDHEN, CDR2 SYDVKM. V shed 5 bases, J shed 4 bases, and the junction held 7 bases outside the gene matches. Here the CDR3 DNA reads TGTGCCAGCAGTGACACCGGGACAGGGGGTTACGAGCAGTACTTC. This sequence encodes CASSDTGTGGYEQYF. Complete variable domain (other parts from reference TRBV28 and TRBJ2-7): DVKVTQSSRYLVKRTGEKVFLECVQDMDHENMFWYRQDPGLGLRLIYFSYDVKMKEKGDIPEGYSVSREKKERFSLILESASTNQTSMYLCASSDTGTGGYEQYFGPGTRLTVT.

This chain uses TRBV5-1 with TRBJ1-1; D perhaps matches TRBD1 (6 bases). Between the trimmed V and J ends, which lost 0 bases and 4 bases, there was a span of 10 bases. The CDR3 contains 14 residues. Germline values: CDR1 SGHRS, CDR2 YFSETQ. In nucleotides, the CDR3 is TGCGCCAGCAGCTTGGCGGGGGGGGCCACTGAAGCTTTCTTT. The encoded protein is CASSLAGGATEAFF.

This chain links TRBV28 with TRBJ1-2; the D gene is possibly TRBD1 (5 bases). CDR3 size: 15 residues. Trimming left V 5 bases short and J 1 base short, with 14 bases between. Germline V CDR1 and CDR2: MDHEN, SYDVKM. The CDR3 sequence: CASSIGTTYNYGYTF. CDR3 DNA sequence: TGTGCCAGCAGTATCGGGACTACATATAACTATGGCTACACCTTC.

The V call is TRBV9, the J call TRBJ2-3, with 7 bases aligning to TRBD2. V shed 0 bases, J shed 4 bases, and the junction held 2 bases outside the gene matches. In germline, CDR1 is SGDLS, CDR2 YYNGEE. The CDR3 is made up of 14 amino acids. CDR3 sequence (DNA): TGTGCCAGCAGCGTAGCTGCGGGAGCAGATACGCAGTATTTT. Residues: CASSVAAGADTQYF.

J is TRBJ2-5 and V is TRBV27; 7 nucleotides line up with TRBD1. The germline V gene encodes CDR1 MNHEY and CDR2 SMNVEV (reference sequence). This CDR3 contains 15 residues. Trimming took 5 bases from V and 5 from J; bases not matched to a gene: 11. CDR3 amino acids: CASSLRGLNGETQYF. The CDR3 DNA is TGTGCCAGCAGTCTCAGGGGGTTAAATGGGGAGACCCAGTACTTC.

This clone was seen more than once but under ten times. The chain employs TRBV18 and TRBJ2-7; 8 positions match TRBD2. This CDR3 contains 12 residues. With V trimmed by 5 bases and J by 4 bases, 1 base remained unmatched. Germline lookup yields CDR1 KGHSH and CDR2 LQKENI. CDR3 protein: CASSTSGYEQYF. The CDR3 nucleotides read TGTGCCAGCTCAACTAGCGGATACGAGCAGTACTTC.

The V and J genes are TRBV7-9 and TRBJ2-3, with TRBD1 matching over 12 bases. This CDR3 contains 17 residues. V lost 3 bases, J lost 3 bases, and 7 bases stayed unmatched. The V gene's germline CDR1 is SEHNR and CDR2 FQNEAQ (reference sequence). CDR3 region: CASSFGTGGESTDTQYF. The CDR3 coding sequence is TGTGCCAGCAGCTTCGGGACAGGGGGCGAGAGTACAGATACGCAGTATTTT.

The CDR3 DNA follows: TGTGCCAGCAGCCCACAGGGACGGGTGGAAAAACTGTTTTTT. Amino acid sequence: CASSPQGRVEKLFF. This chain uses TRBV6-5 with TRBJ1-4, with D perhaps matching TRBD1 (6 bases). Per the germline V gene, CDR1 is MNHEY and CDR2 is SVGAGI. The CDR3 has 14 amino acids. Trimming took off 6 bases at V and 8 bases at J, with 16 bases between the two ends.

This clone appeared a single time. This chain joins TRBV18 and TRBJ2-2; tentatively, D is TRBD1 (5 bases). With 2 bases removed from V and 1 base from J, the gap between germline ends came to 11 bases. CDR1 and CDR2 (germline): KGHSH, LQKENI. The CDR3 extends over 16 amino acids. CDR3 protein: CASSPTAGWNTGELFF. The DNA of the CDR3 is TGTGCCAGCTCACCAACTGCAGGGTGGAACACCGGGGAGCTGTTTTTT. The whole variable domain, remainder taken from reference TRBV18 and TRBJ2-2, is NAGVMQNPRHLVRRRGQEARLRCSPMKGHSHVYWYRQLPEEGLKFMVYLQKENIIDESGMPKERFSAEFPKEGPSILRIQQVVRGDSAAYFCASSPTAGWNTGELFFGEGSRLTVL.

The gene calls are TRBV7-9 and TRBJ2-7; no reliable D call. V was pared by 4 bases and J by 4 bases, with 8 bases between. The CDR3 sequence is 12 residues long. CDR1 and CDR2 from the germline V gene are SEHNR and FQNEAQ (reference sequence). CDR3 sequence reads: CASSSPPYEQYF. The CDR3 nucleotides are TGTGCCAGCAGCTCCCCCCCTTACGAGCAGTACTTC. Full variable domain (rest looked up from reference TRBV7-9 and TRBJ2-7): DTGVSQNPRHKITKRGQNVTFRCDPISEHNRLYWYRQTLGQGPEFLTYFQNEAQLEKSRLLSDRFSAERPKGSFSTLEIQRTEQGDSAMYLCASSSPPYEQYFGPGTRLTVT.

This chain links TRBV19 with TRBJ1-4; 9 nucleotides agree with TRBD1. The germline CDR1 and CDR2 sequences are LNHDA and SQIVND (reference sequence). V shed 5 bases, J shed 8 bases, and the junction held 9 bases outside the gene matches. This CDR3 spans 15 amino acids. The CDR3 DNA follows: TGTGCCAGTAGTGGCTTGGGACAGGGAGGCGAAAAACTGTTTTTT. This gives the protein CASSGLGQGGEKLFF. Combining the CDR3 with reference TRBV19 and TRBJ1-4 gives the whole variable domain DGGITQSPKYLFRKEGQNVTLSCEQNLNHDAMYWYRQDPGQGLRLIYYSQIVNDFQKGDIAEGYSVSREKKESFPLTVTSAQKNPTAFYLCASSGLGQGGEKLFFGSGTQLSVL.

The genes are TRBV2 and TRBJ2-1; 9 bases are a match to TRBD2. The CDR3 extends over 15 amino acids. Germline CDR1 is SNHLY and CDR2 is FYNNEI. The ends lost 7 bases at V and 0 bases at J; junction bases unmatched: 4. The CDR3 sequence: CASTVSGSSYNEQFF. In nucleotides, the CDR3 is TGTGCCAGCACCGTTAGCGGGAGCTCCTACAATGAGCAGTTCTTC.